This T cell receptor beta chain stems from a study of blood T cell repertoires in COVID-19. For the study at large: The United States, Italy and Spain supplied acute and convalescent COVID-19 samples.

Per the original methods: Reference gene primer amplification in the assay estimated nucleated cell counts. TCRdb keeps only in-frame clones here, not all; method: immunoSEQ multiplex PCR. That table furnishes V, J and clone size, whereas the DNA furnished D and trimming. The sample lists 200,000 to 300,000 clones, approximately 80% occurring once. With V trimmed by 4 bases and J by 7 bases, 10 bases remained unmatched. The length of the CDR3 is 15 residues. CDR1 is SGDLS and CDR2 is YYNGEE in the germline V gene. The count of this clone is one. Material for sequencing was peripheral blood. The rearrangement links TRBV9 to TRBJ2-2; 7 bases align to TRBD2. This TCR derives from a man aged 25-45 years who had recovered from COVID-19. The CDR3 DNA follows: TGTGCCAGCAGCCCGGGAGGCGGGGGAGGCGGGGAGCTGTTTTTT. Its translation: CASSPGGGGGGELFF.